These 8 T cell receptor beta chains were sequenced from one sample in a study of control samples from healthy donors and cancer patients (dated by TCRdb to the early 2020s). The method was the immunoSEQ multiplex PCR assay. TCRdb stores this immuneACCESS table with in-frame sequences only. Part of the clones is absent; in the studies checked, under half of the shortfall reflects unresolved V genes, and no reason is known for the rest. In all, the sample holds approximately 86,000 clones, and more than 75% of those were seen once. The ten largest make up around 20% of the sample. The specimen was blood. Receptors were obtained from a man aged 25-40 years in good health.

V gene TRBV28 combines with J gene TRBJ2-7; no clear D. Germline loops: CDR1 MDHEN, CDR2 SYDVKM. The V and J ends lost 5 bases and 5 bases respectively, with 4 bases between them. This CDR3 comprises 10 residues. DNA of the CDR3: TGTGCCAGCAGTCTAAACGAGCAGTACTTC. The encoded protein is CASSLNEQYF.

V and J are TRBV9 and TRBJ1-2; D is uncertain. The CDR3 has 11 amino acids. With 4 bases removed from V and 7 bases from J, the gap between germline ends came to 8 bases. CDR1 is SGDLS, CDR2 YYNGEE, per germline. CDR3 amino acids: CASSSLGGYTF. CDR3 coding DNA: TGTGCCAGCAGCTCCCTGGGTGGCTACACCTTC.

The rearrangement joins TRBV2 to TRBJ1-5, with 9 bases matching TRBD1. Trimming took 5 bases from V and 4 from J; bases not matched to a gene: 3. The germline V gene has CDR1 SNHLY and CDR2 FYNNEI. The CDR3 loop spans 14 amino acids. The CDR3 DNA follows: TGTGCCAGCAGTTTGGACAGGGGTAATCAGCCCCAGCATTTT. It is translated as CASSLDRGNQPQHF.

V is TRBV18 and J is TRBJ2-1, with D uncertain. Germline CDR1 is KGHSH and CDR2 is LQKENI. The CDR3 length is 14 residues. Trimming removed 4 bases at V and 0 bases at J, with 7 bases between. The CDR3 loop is CASSRAVSYNEQFF. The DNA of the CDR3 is TGTGCCAGCTCACGGGCCGTCTCCTACAATGAGCAGTTCTTC. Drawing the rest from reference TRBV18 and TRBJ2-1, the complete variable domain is NAGVMQNPRHLVRRRGQEARLRCSPMKGHSHVYWYRQLPEEGLKFMVYLQKENIIDESGMPKERFSAEFPKEGPSILRIQQVVRGDSAAYFCASSRAVSYNEQFFGPGTRLTVL.

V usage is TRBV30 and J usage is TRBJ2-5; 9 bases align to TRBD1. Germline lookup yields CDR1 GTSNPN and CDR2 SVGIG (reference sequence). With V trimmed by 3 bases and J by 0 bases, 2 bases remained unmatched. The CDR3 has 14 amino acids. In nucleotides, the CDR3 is TGTGCCTGGAGAAGGACAGGGGACCAAGAGACCCAGTACTTC. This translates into CAWRRTGDQETQYF.

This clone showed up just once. The CDR3: CASSVPGQEETQYF. CDR3 coding DNA: TGTGCCAGCAGTGTTCCGGGTCAAGAGGAGACCCAGTACTTC. The chain employs TRBV25-1 and TRBJ2-5; unclear D gene. The ends were cut back, 4 bases at V and 5 bases at J, with 14 bases in the middle. CDR1 and CDR2 from the germline V gene are MGHDK and SYGVNS. The CDR3 is 14 amino acids.

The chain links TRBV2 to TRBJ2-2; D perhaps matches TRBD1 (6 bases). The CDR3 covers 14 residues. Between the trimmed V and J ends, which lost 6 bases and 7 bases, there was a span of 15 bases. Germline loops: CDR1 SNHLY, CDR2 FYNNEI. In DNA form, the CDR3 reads TGTGCCAGCAGACGTACACAGGGTAGCGGGGAGCTGTTTTTT. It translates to CASRRTQGSGELFF.

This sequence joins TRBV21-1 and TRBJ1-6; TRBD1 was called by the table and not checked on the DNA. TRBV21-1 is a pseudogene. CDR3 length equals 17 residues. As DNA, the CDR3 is TGTGCCAGCAGCCGGCAGGGACAGGAATCCTATAATTCACCCCTCCACTTT. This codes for CASSRQGQESYNSPLHF.